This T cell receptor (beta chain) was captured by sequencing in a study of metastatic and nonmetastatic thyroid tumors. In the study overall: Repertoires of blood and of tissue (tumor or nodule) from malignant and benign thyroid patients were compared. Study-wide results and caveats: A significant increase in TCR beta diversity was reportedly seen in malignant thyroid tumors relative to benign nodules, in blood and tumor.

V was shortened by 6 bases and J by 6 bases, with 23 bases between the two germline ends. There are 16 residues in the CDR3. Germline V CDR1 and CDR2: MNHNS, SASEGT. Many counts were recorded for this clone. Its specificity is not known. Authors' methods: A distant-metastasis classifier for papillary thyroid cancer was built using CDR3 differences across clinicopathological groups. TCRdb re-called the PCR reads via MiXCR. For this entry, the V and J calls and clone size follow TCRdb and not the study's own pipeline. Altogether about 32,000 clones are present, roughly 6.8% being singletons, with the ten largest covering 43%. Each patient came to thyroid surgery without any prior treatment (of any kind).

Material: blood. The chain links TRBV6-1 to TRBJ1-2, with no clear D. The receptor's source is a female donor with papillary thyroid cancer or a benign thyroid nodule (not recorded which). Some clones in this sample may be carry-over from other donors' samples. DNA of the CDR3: TGTGCCAGCAGAGTGCCGGGCCTCTCTCAAAAAAATGGCTACACCTTC. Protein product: CASRVPGLSQKNGYTF.